Listed below are T cell receptor beta chains from one sample, sequenced in a study of human T cells and chemical hapten exposure. From the RACE reads, TCRdb called clonotypes with MiXCR, one entry per CDR3 protein. The profile shows around 95,000 distinct CDR3 sequences, approximately 11% of them singletons. The source was whole blood, collected in connection with sensitization to the hapten diphenylcyclopropenone (DPC). These receptors were collected from a woman aged 55-69 years with alopecia areata. Some clones in this sample may be carry-over from other donors' samples. CDR3s include the opening cysteine and the closing phenylalanine or tryptophan. A D gene is named only where the DNA matches it firmly. Clone size is not always given. Where it is, it says once, few, many or a class for expanded clones.

j_call | d_call | clone_size | v_call | cdr3_aa | cdr3_nt
TRBJ1-5 | TRBD1 | medium-sized | TRBV27 | CASSSQGRHQPQHF | TGTGCCAGCAGTTCACAGGGGCGGCATCAGCCCCAGCATTTT
TRBJ1-1 | - | many | TRBV7-2 | CASSLGGRGVVFF | TGTGCCAGCAGCTTAGGGGGCCGCGGGGTGGTTTTCTTT
TRBJ2-7 | TRBD1 | few | TRBV7-2 | CASSLVGSTSGGHEQYF | TGTGCCAGCAGCTTAGTGGGCAGTACGTCAGGGGGCCACGAGCAGTACTTC
TRBJ2-7 | TRBD1 | many | TRBV9 | CASSVGVTGVSYEQYF | TGTGCCAGCAGCGTAGGTGTAACAGGGGTCTCCTACGAGCAGTACTTC
TRBJ1-5 | - | few | TRBV12-3/TRBV12-4 | CASSLSWDNQPQHF | TGTGCCAGCAGTTTAAGCTGGGACAATCAGCCCCAGCATTTT
TRBJ2-6 | - | - | TRBV20-1 | CSARGRDSSGANVLTF | TGCAGTGCTAGGGGCAGGGATAGCTCTGGGGCCAACGTCCTGACTTTC
TRBJ1-6 | - | - | TRBV4-1 | CASSQGGSESSYNSPLHF | TGCGCCAGCAGCCAAGGCGGCTCAGAGAGCTCCTATAATTCACCCCTCCACTTT
TRBJ2-1 | - | many | TRBV2 | CASSEFSARPSEFF | TGTGCCAGCAGTGAATTCTCGGCGCGCCCCTCGGAGTTCTTC
TRBJ2-5 | - | many | TRBV7-9 | CASSFFGGIEGETQYF | TGTGCCAGCAGCTTTTTTGGAGGGATAGAGGGAGAGACCCAGTACTTC
TRBJ2-1 | TRBD2 | few | TRBV9 | CASSLRTSGAHEQFF | TGTGCCAGCAGCCTGAGGACTAGCGGGGCTCATGAGCAGTTCTTC
TRBJ2-1 | TRBD2 | many | TRBV5-5 | CASSLGLRGAQYNEQFF | TGTGCCAGCAGCTTGGGCTTGCGGGGGGCCCAATACAATGAGCAGTTCTTC
TRBJ2-7 | TRBD1 | few | TRBV20-1 | CSAREFGTGVDEQYF | TGCAGTGCTAGAGAGTTCGGGACAGGGGTTGACGAGCAGTACTTC
TRBJ2-3 | - | - | TRBV6-6 | CASSYGDSTDTQYF | TGTGCCAGCAGTTACGGCGACAGCACAGATACGCAGTATTTT
TRBJ2-3 | - | few | TRBV10-3 | CATQPGQSSTDTQYF | TGTGCCACCCAACCCGGGCAGTCTAGCACAGATACGCAGTATTTT
TRBJ1-1 | - | few | TRBV29-1 | CSVYRYTEAFF | TGCAGCGTGTACAGGTACACTGAAGCTTTCTTT